This section outlines one T cell receptor (beta chain) sequence together with its context. Its antigen has not been determined. Base quality data are lacking; no much larger clone is found one base away. Before undergoing thyroid surgery, none of the patients had been given any kind of treatment. Using T-cell receptor beta sequencing, the study looked back at clinical samples from patients collected from about 2011 to 2019. Inclusive of the bounding cysteine and phenylalanine, the CDR3 is 12 residues long. The sequence is cut down to CDR3 DNA, 36 bases in frame from base 1. CDR1 and CDR2, per the germline V gene (reference sequence), are GTSNPN and SVGIG. V drops 3 bases and J drops 3 bases, leaving 9 bases in between. This sample was taken from a study of metastatic and nonmetastatic thyroid tumors (TCRdb year 2020). At the level of the whole study: The researchers compared repertoires between peripheral blood samples and tumor or nodule tissue samples from patients with malignant or benign thyroid disease. The paper's findings and limits, for the study overall: TCR beta diversity was reported as significantly higher in malignant tumors than in benign nodules, in both blood and tumor samples.

The library came from PCR. These reads were obtained on an Illumina HiSeq 4000. High-throughput sequencing was used to profile the CDR3 region of the TCR beta-chain in every patient. In the source study's methods: CDR3 differences across clinicopathological groups were used to build a classifier for discriminating distant-metastatic papillary thyroid cancer patients. Repertoire diversity was assessed with the Shannon index, and tumor-blood repertoire similarity with the Morisita-Horn index. TCRdb applied fastp at Q25 and MiXCR to the public reads, then kept only in-frame beta chains. TCRdb's processing, not the authors' own work, is the source of the V and J calls. For this sample there are approximately 38,000 clones; around 17% appear just once. The ten largest make up 8% to 10% of the sample.

This receptor was obtained from a female donor with papillary thyroid cancer or a benign thyroid nodule (not recorded which). Some clones in this sample may be carry-over from other donors' samples. Sequencing was carried out using tumor tissue. Recombination joined TRBV30 with TRBJ2-7; a confident D gene designation cannot be given. CDR3 sequence: CAWSAESYEQYF. The nucleotide sequence is given as TGTGCCTGGAGCGCCGAGAGCTACGAGCAGTACTTC.